Listed below are T cell receptor beta chains from one sample, sequenced in a study of T cells in localized non-small cell lung cancer. Profiled with immunoSEQ multiplex PCR; TCRdb holds only in-frame clones, not every one. Of about 45,000 clones listed, about 76% are singletons. This material consisted of peripheral blood mononuclear cells, taken before any cancer treatment. These receptors were collected from a man aged 40-75 years with stage III lung adenocarcinoma. Each CDR3 is given with its conserved first and last residue. Fields, in order: V gene, J gene, clone size, D gene, CDR3 protein, CDR3 DNA. D genes are given only for firm matches. For some rows the clone size is stated as once, few or many, or as a class when expanded; others skip it.

TRBV4-2	TRBJ2-2	-	-	CASSSMRERTGELFF	TGTGCCAGCAGCTCCATGAGGGAGCGCACCGGGGAGCTGTTTTTT
TRBV6-1	TRBJ2-5	-	TRBD1	CASSEGQEKETQYF	TGTGCCAGCAGCGAGGGACAGGAGAAAGAGACCCAGTACTTC
TRBV29-1	TRBJ1-1	-	-	CSVEGGWVNTEAFF	TGCAGCGTTGAGGGGGGCTGGGTGAACACTGAAGCTTTCTTT
TRBV2	TRBJ2-1	-	-	CASYRQVSYNEQFF	TGTGCCAGCTACCGACAGGTCTCCTACAATGAGCAGTTCTTC
TRBV29-1	TRBJ1-5	-	TRBD1	CSVTGTGVNQPQHF	TGCAGCGTTACCGGGACAGGCGTCAATCAGCCCCAGCATTTT
TRBV6-1	TRBJ2-2	-	TRBD1	CASSEGQANTGELFF	TGTGCCAGCAGTGAGGGACAGGCGAACACCGGGGAGCTGTTTTTT
TRBV7-7	TRBJ2-5	-	TRBD1	CASSRGQNLQETQYF	TGTGCCAGCAGCCGGGGACAGAATCTGCAAGAGACCCAGTACTTC
TRBV5-4	TRBJ2-7	-	TRBD2	CASSSTSGASYEQYF	TGTGCCAGCAGCTCGACTAGCGGGGCCTCCTACGAGCAGTACTTC
TRBV6-5	TRBJ2-7	-	TRBD2	CASSQLAGGAYEQYF	TGTGCCAGCAGCCAACTAGCGGGTGGGGCCTACGAGCAGTACTTC
TRBV6-5	TRBJ2-5	-	-	CASSPSGTEQETQYF	TGTGCCAGCAGTCCCTCCGGGACGGAACAAGAGACCCAGTACTTC
TRBV2	TRBJ2-3	once	-	CASGRLVGTDTQYF	TGTGCCAGCGGCCGCCTAGTTGGAACAGATACGCAGTATTTT
TRBV5-1	TRBJ1-4	-	TRBD1	CASSHGQGNEKLFF	TGCGCCAGCAGCCACGGACAGGGGAATGAAAAACTGTTTTTT
TRBV12-2	TRBJ2-3	-	-	CASRLTQPPYF	TGTGCAAGTCGCTTAACACAGCCCCCGTATTTT
TRBV5-6	TRBJ2-7	-	-	CASSQWDRYSYEQYF	TGTGCCAGCAGCCAATGGGACCGATATTCCTACGAGCAGTACTTC
TRBV6-1	TRBJ2-7	-	-	CASSFQGGEQYF	TGTGCCAGCAGTTTCCAGGGTGGCGAGCAGTACTTC
TRBV19	TRBJ2-7	-	-	CASSWQDDYEQYF	TGTGCCAGTAGTTGGCAGGACGACTACGAGCAGTACTTC
TRBV7-6	TRBJ2-5	-	-	CASSLKQGETQYF	TGTGCCAGCAGCTTAAAGCAGGGGGAGACCCAGTACTTC
TRBV19	TRBJ2-7	many	-	CASSRLSTGEQYF	TGTGCCAGTAGTCGCCTATCGACAGGCGAGCAGTACTTC
TRBV9	TRBJ2-3	-	-	CASSVGGGARTADTQYF	TGTGCCAGCAGCGTAGGGGGAGGTGCCCGCACCGCAGATACGCAGTATTTT
TRBV7-8	TRBJ1-5	medium-sized	-	CASSLWAGANQPQHF	TGTGCCAGCAGCTTATGGGCAGGGGCGAATCAGCCCCAGCATTTT
TRBV9	TRBJ1-3	-	-	CASSVGSGSGNTIYF	TGTGCCAGCAGCGTAGGGAGTGGCTCTGGAAACACCATATATTTT
TRBV10-2	TRBJ1-6	few	-	CASNSGNYNSPLHF	TGCGCCAGCAATTCAGGGAATTATAATTCACCCCTCCACTTT
TRBV2	TRBJ1-1	few	TRBD1	CASIRTGVGEAFF	TGTGCCAGCATCCGGACAGGGGTCGGTGAAGCTTTCTTT
TRBV7-7	TRBJ2-3	-	TRBD2	CASSPFASGVTDTQYF	TGTGCCAGCAGCCCCTTTGCTAGCGGGGTCACAGATACGCAGTATTTT
TRBV6-1	TRBJ2-1	-	TRBD2	CASSESVGLAENEQFF	TGTGCCAGCAGTGAAAGTGTTGGACTAGCGGAAAATGAGCAGTTCTTC
TRBV30	TRBJ2-5	-	-	CAWSLWRRETQYF	TGTGCCTGGAGTTTATGGCGGCGAGAGACCCAGTACTTC
TRBV2	TRBJ1-3	once	-	CASSRISGNTIYF	TGTGCCAGCAGCCGTATCTCTGGAAACACCATATATTTT
TRBV2	TRBJ2-2	-	TRBD1	CASSEEGAPGPYTGELFF	TGTGCCAGCAGTGAAGAGGGGGCCCCCGGTCCCTACACCGGGGAGCTGTTTTTT
TRBV27	TRBJ2-7	-	-	CASSSDGVWSYEQYF	TGTGCCAGCAGTTCGGACGGGGTCTGGTCCTACGAGCAGTACTTC
TRBV9	TRBJ1-1	-	-	CASSPGVNTEAFF	TGTGCCAGCAGCCCGGGGGTGAACACTGAAGCTTTCTTT
TRBV5-4	TRBJ2-2	-	-	CASSLDATGELFF	TGTGCCAGCAGCTTGGACGCCACCGGGGAGCTGTTTTTT
TRBV6-6	TRBJ1-3	-	-	CASSRTAGNTIYF	TGTGCCAGCAGCAGGACAGCTGGAAACACCATATATTTT
TRBV19	TRBJ2-2	-	-	CASSIAQGLSHTGELFF	TGTGCCAGTAGTATAGCGCAGGGTTTATCGCACACCGGGGAGCTGTTTTTT
TRBV27	TRBJ2-7	-	TRBD1	CASSLTGTGLYEQYF	TGTGCCAGCAGTCTAACCGGGACAGGGCTCTACGAGCAGTACTTC
TRBV6-5	TRBJ2-2	-	-	CASSYYRVTGELFF	TGTGCCAGCAGTTATTACAGAGTCACCGGGGAGCTGTTTTTT
TRBV19	TRBJ2-7	-	-	CASRPGDDFQWEQYF	TGTGCCAGTCGGCCAGGGGATGATTTTCAGTGGGAGCAGTACTTC
TRBV4-2	TRBJ2-2	-	-	CASSQEESGQGGLFF	TGTGCCAGCAGCCAAGAGGAGAGCGGGCAGGGTGGGCTGTTTTTT
TRBV28	TRBJ2-7	-	TRBD1	CASRLGTGVTEQYF	TGTGCCAGCAGACTCGGGACAGGGGTCACCGAGCAGTACTTC
TRBV2	TRBJ1-1	-	-	CASSPTRTEAFF	TGTGCCAGCAGCCCAACTCGGACTGAAGCTTTCTTT
TRBV2	TRBJ2-7	-	TRBD1	CASRAGQGKGSYEQYF	TGTGCCAGCAGGGCCGGACAGGGTAAGGGCTCCTACGAGCAGTACTTC
TRBV2	TRBJ2-1	-	-	CASSEQGIDNEQFF	TGTGCCAGCAGTGAACAGGGGATAGACAATGAGCAGTTCTTC
TRBV5-1	TRBJ2-7	-	-	CASSSVGVGGEQYF	TGCGCCAGCAGCTCGGTTGGAGTTGGGGGCGAGCAGTACTTC
TRBV9	TRBJ2-6	few	-	CASSVRSYGANVLTF	TGTGCCAGCAGCGTAAGGAGTTATGGGGCCAACGTCCTGACTTTC
TRBV6-5	TRBJ1-2	-	-	CASKRQDSYTF	TGTGCCAGCAAGAGGCAGGACAGCTACACCTTC
TRBV6-5	TRBJ2-7	-	-	CASSYPGTPEQYF	TGTGCCAGCAGTTACCCCGGGACCCCCGAGCAGTACTTC
TRBV7-3	TRBJ2-3	-	-	CASSLTESTDTQYF	TGTGCCAGCAGCTTAACCGAAAGCACAGATACGCAGTATTTT
TRBV9	TRBJ2-5	-	TRBD2	CASSALASEETQYF	TGTGCCAGCAGCGCACTAGCGTCTGAAGAGACCCAGTACTTC
TRBV30	TRBJ2-7	-	TRBD1	CAWSRRTGETVYEQYF	TGTGCCTGGAGTCGTCGGACAGGCGAAACTGTCTACGAGCAGTACTTC